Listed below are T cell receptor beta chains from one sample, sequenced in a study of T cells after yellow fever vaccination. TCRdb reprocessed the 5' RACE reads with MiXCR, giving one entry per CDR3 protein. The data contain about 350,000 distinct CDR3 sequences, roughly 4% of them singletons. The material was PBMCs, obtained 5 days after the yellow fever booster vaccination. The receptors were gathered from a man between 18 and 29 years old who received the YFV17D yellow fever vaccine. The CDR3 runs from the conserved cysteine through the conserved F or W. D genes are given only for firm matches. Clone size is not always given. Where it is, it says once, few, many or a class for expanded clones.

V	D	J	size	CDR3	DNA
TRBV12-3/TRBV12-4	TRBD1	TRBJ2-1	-	CASSLEGTGPYNEQFF	TGTGCCAGCAGTTTAGAGGGGACAGGGCCATACAATGAGCAGTTCTTC
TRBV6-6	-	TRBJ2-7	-	CASTPDPDEQYF	TGTGCCAGCACTCCGGATCCCGACGAGCAGTACTTC
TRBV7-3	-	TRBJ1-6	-	CASSLFGVANSPLHF	TGTGCCAGCAGCTTATTTGGGGTCGCGAATTCACCCCTCCACTTT
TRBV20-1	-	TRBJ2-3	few	CSAVHRTDTQYF	TGCAGTGCTGTACACCGCACAGATACGCAGTATTTT
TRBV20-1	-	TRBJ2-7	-	CSARETAYEQYF	TGCAGTGCTAGAGAGACTGCCTACGAGCAGTACTTC
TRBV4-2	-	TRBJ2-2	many	CASSRWGGRTGELFF	TGTGCCAGCAGTCGCTGGGGGGGGCGAACCGGGGAGCTGTTTTTT
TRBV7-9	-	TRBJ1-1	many	CASSPLVGGTEAFF	TGTGCCAGCAGCCCTTTAGTCGGGGGCACTGAAGCTTTCTTT
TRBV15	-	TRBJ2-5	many	CATSGGGTQETQYF	TGTGCCACCAGCGGTGGGGGGACTCAAGAGACCCAGTACTTC
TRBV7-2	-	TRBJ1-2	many	CASSLRRQVPGYTF	TGTGCCAGCAGCTTAAGGCGCCAGGTTCCTGGCTACACCTTC
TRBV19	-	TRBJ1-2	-	CASSIWGNGGYTF	TGTGCCAGTAGTATCTGGGGCAATGGTGGCTACACCTTC
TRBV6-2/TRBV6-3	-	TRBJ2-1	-	CASSDWTNNEQFF	TGTGCCAGCAGCGACTGGACTAACAATGAGCAGTTCTTC
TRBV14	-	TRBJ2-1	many	CASSQYTGGSSSYNEQFF	TGTGCCAGCAGCCAATATACGGGCGGTTCGAGCTCCTACAATGAGCAGTTCTTC
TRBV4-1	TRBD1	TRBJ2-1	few	CASSQEGRGRYNEQFF	TGCGCCAGCAGCCAAGAGGGCAGGGGGCGTTACAATGAGCAGTTCTTC
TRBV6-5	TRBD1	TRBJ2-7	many	CASSYSRTGVGEQYF	TGTGCCAGCAGTTACTCCCGGACAGGAGTCGGGGAGCAGTACTTC
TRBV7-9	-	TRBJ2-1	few	CASSLGWDGDVNEQFF	TGTGCCAGCAGCTTAGGCTGGGACGGGGATGTCAATGAGCAGTTCTTC
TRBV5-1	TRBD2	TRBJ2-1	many	CASSLSGTSGYNEQFF	TGCGCCAGCAGCTTGAGCGGGACTAGCGGCTACAATGAGCAGTTCTTC
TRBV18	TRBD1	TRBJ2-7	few	CASSSGTGADEQYF	TGTGCCAGCTCATCAGGGACAGGGGCGGACGAGCAGTACTTC
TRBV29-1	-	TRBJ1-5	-	CSVRTGSNQPQHF	TGCAGCGTTCGTACGGGCAGCAATCAGCCCCAGCATTTT
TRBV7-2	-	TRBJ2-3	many	CASSLVGPGTDTQYF	TGTGCCAGCAGCTTAGTCGGTCCCGGCACAGATACGCAGTATTTT
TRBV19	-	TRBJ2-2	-	CASSILGYTGELFF	TGTGCCAGTAGTATACTGGGGTACACCGGGGAGCTGTTTTTT
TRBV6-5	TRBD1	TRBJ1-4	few	CASSLGQWEKLFF	TGTGCCAGCAGCCTGGGACAGTGGGAAAAACTGTTTTTT
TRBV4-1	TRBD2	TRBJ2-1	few	CASGLVGNEQFF	TGCGCCAGCGGACTAGTCGGCAATGAGCAGTTCTTC
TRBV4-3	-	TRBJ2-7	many	CASSQEGGWGGEQYF	TGCGCCAGCAGCCAAGAAGGGGGCTGGGGGGGTGAGCAGTACTTC
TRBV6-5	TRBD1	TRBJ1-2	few	CASSYSGQGSYGYTF	TGTGCCAGCAGTTACTCAGGACAGGGAAGCTATGGCTACACCTTC
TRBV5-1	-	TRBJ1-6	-	CASSLAGPRYNSPLHF	TGCGCCAGCAGCTTGGCCGGGCCAAGATATAATTCACCCCTCCACTTT
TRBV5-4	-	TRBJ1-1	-	CASSSPLNTEAFF	TGTGCCAGCAGCTCCCCTTTGAACACTGAAGCTTTCTTT
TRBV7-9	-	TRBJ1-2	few	CASTIFRGKEYGYTF	TGTGCCAGCACTATTTTTAGGGGGAAGGAATACGGCTACACCTTC
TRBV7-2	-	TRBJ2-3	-	CASSLASFQGYTQYF	TGTGCCAGCAGCTTAGCCTCCTTCCAGGGGTATACGCAGTATTTT
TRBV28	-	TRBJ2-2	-	CASSLWLADTGELFF	TGTGCCAGCAGTTTATGGTTGGCTGACACCGGGGAGCTGTTTTTT
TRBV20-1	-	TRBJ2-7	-	CSTTGGAGSYEQYF	TGCAGTACAACCGGGGGCGCCGGCTCCTACGAGCAGTACTTC
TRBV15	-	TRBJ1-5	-	CATSRDIQTVYSNQPQHF	TGTGCCACCAGCAGAGATATCCAGACAGTATATAGCAATCAGCCCCAGCATTTT
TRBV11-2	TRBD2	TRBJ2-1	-	CASSSPTNGGYNEQFF	TGTGCCAGCAGTTCACCAACTAACGGGGGGTACAATGAGCAGTTCTTC
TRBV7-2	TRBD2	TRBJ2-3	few	CASRHSGASPDTQYF	TGTGCCAGCAGACACAGCGGGGCGTCACCAGATACGCAGTATTTT
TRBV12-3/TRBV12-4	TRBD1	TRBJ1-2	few	CASTQTGAVFRDYGYTF	TGTGCCAGCACCCAGACAGGGGCGGTTTTTCGAGACTATGGCTACACCTTC
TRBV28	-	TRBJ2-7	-	CASKTGSYEQYF	TGTGCCAGCAAGACAGGTTCCTACGAGCAGTACTTC
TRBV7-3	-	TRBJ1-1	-	CASTNLRTPNTEAFF	TGTGCCAGCACCAACTTAAGGACTCCGAACACTGAAGCTTTCTTT
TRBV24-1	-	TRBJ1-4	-	CATGGSGDKLFF	TGTGCCACCGGAGGATCAGGGGACAAACTGTTTTTT
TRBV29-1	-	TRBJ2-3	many	CSVVGPGYTDTQYF	TGCAGCGTTGTGGGACCGGGATACACAGATACGCAGTATTTT
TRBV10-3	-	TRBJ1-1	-	CAISDRQEGDTEAFF	TGTGCCATCAGTGATAGGCAGGAGGGAGATACTGAAGCTTTCTTT
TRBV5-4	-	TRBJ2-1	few	CASSWEYNEQFF	TGTGCCAGCAGCTGGGAATACAATGAGCAGTTCTTC
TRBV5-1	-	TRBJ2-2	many	CASSLEGHSPGELFF	TGCGCCAGCAGCTTGGAGGGGCACTCTCCCGGGGAGCTGTTTTTT
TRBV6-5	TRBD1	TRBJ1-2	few	CASGGQVTGYTF	TGTGCCAGCGGTGGACAGGTAACCGGCTACACCTTC
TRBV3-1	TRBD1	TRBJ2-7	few	CASSQDMGDRLYEQYF	TGTGCCAGCAGCCAAGATATGGGGGACAGACTCTACGAGCAGTACTTC
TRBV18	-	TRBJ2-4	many	CASSPTTPRGNIQYF	TGTGCCAGCTCACCCACGACTCCCCGGGGAAACATTCAGTACTTC
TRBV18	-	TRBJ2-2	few	CASSPYYRNTGELFF	TGTGCCAGCTCACCATATTACCGGAACACCGGGGAGCTGTTTTTT
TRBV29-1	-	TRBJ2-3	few	CSVRSLASHTDTQYF	TGCAGCGTTCGTTCCCTAGCGAGCCACACAGATACGCAGTATTTT